This entry lists 7 T cell receptor beta chains sequenced from one sample in a study of low-dose radiotherapy and immunotherapy resistance in tumors. TRAV- and TRBV-specific primers primed first-strand cDNA, covering alpha and beta chains. The PCR that amplified TCRs ran for roughly 20 cycles, relying on a constant-region primer and a V-primer adapter. TCRdb recomputed calls from the reads with MiXCR, one row per CDR3 protein. In the table there are tens of thousands of distinct CDR3 sequences, roughly 31% of which are singletons. Time point described: before trial treatment. This specimen was PBMCs, taken before treatment. These receptors all stem from a female donor with ovarian cancer.

On this clonotype: One junction end does not reproduce the germline sequence, and a read error may be involved. V and J are TRBV27 and TRBJ1-1; TRBD1 might be the D (5 bases). CDR1 and CDR2 (germline): MNHEY, SMNVEV (reference sequence). CDR3 size: 14 residues. CDR3 region: CASSPAGMYTEVFF. DNA for the CDR3: TGTGCCAGCAGTCCGGCAGGGATGTACACTGAAGTTTTCTTT.

This clonotype was found many times. The J gene is TRBJ2-1, the V gene TRBV30; D is uncertain. The CDR3 loop spans 13 amino acids. The V end was cut by 0 bases, the J end by 3 bases, with 6 bases between. CDR1 and CDR2 (germline): GTSNPN, SVGIG (reference sequence). The CDR3 sequence is CAWSVDHYNEQFF. In nucleotides, the CDR3 is TGTGCCTGGAGTGTTGACCACTACAATGAGCAGTTCTTC.

This clonotype was seen ten or more times. The chain uses TRBV30 and TRBJ2-1; 10 bases map to TRBD1. CDR1 is GTSNPN, CDR2 SVGIG, per germline (reference sequence). Unmatched junction bases numbered 7, after V lost 3 bases and J lost 8 bases. This CDR3 contains 14 residues. Written as DNA, the CDR3 is TGTGCCTGGAGGGGACAGGGGAGATCCCATGAGCAGTTCTTC. This encodes CAWRGQGRSHEQFF.

This clonotype was observed at least ten times. V is TRBV6-2 or TRBV6-3 and J is TRBJ1-1, with TRBD1 as a possible D gene (5 bases). The CDR3 has 14 residues. Germline CDR1 reads MNHEY; CDR2 reads SVGEGT. Between the trimmed V and J ends, which lost 7 bases and 5 bases, there was a span of 17 bases. CDR3: CASTDRGQSTEAFF. For the CDR3, the DNA is TGTGCCAGCACTGACAGAGGTCAGAGTACTGAAGCTTTCTTT.

The J gene is TRBJ2-1, the V gene TRBV6-2 or TRBV6-3; 14 bases line up with TRBD2. The CDR3 covers 15 residues. From germline, CDR1 is MNHEY and CDR2 SVGEGT. With 5 bases clipped from V and 11 bases from J, the junction kept 8 bases outside the gene matches. CDR3 DNA: TGTGCCAGCAGTGTGAGACTAGCGGGAGGGGATAAGCAGTTCTTC. Translated, it gives CASSVRLAGGDKQFF.

This clonotype was seen repeatedly, ten times or more. This chain connects TRBV29-1 to TRBJ2-7, with TRBD2 matching 8 bases. CDR1 is SQVTM and CDR2 is ANQGSEA in the germline V gene. The CDR3 runs 17 residues. The trim removed 1 base at V and 3 bases at J, leaving 14 bases unmatched. This CDR3 is CSVEVREGRFAYYEQYF. The CDR3 DNA is TGCAGCGTTGAAGTCCGGGAGGGCCGATTTGCCTACTACGAGCAGTACTTC.

This clonotype was counted ten times or more. The gene calls are TRBV4-1 and TRBJ1-2; 8 bases are shared with TRBD1. CDR3 length: 16 amino acids. J lost 5 bases, V lost 1 base, and 9 bases had no gene match. Germline V lookup: CDR1 MGHRA, CDR2 YSYEKL. Here the CDR3 DNA reads TGCGCCAGCAGCCAAGGAGGACAGGGTCATATATATGGCTACACCTTC. Its translation: CASSQGGQGHIYGYTF.